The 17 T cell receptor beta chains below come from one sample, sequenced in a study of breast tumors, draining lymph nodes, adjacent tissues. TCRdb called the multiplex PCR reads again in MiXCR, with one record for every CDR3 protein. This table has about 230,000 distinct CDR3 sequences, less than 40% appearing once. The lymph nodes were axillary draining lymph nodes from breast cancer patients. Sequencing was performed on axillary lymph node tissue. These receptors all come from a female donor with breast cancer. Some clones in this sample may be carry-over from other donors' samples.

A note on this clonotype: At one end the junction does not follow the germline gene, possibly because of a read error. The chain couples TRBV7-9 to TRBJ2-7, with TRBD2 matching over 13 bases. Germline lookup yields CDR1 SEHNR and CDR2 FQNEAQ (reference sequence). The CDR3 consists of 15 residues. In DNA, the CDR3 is TGTGCCAGCAGCCTACTAGCGGGGGGGCCAGCCGAGCAGCACTTC. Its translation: CASSLLAGGPAEQHF.

CDR3 sequence reads: CSARQGNTIYF. DNA of the CDR3: TGCAGTGCCAGACAGGGAAACACCATATATTTT. The genes are TRBV20-1 and TRBJ1-3; D perhaps matches TRBD1 (5 bases). Germline CDR1 is DFQATT and CDR2 is SNEGSKA (reference sequence). The CDR3 length is 11 residues. V lost 6 bases to trimming and J lost 4 bases, with 7 bases between them.

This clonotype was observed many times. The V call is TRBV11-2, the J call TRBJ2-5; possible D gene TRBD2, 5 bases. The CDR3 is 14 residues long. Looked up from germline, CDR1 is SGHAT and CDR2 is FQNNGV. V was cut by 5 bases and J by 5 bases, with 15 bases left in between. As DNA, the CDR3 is TGTGCCAGCAGCCGGGCCTCGGGGTTCGAGACCCAGTACTTC. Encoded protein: CASSRASGFETQYF.

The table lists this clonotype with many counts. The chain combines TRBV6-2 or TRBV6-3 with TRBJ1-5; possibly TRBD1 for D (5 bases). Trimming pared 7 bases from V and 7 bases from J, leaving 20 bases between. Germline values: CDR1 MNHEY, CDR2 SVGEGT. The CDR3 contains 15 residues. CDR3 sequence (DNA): TGTGCCAGCAACGGGGGATCCAGGGTAGCCCAGCCCCAGCATTTT. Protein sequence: CASNGGSRVAQPQHF.

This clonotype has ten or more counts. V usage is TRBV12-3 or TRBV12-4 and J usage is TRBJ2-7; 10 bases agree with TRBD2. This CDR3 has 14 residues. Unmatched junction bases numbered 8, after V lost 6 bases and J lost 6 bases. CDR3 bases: TGTGCCAGCAGGTCCGGACTAGCGGATCGCGAGCAGTACTTC. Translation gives CASRSGLADREQYF.

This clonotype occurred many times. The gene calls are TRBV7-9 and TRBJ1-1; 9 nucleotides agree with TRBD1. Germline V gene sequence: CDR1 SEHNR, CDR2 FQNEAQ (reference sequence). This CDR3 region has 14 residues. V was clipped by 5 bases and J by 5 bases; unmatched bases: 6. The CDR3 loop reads CASSTGQGWTEAFF. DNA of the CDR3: TGTGCCAGCAGCACGGGACAGGGATGGACTGAAGCTTTCTTT. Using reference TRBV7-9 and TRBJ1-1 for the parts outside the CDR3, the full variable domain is DTGVSQNPRHKITKRGQNVTFRCDPISEHNRLYWYRQTLGQGPEFLTYFQNEAQLEKSRLLSDRFSAERPKGSFSTLEIQRTEQGDSAMYLCASSTGQGWTEAFFGQGTRLTVV.

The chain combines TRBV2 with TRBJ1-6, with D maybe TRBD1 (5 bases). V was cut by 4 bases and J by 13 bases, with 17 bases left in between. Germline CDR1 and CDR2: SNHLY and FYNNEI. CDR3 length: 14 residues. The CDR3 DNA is TGTGCCAGCAGTGCCGGGGCCCCAGAGTCGCCCCTCCACTTT. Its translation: CASSAGAPESPLHF. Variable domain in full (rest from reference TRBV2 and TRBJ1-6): EPEVTQTPSHQVTQMGQEVILRCVPISNHLYFYWYRQILGQKVEFLVSFYNNEISEKSEIFDDQFSVERPDGSNFTLKIRSTKLEDSAMYFCASSAGAPESPLHFGNGTRLTVT.

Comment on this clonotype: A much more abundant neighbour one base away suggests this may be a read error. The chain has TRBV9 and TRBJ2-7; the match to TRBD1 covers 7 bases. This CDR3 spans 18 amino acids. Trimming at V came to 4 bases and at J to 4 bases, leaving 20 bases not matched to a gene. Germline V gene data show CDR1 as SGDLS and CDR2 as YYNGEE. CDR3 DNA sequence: TGTGCCAGCAGCCCCTCTCTCAATAATCCGGGACAGTCTTACGAGCAGTACTTC. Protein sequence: CASSPSLNNPGQSYEQYF.

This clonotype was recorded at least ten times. The DNA of the CDR3 is TGTGCCAGCATTTCCGGGGGGTCTGGAAACACCATATATTTT. It translates to CASISGGSGNTIYF. The V gene is TRBV6-6, the J gene TRBJ1-3; perhaps TRBD1 as D (5 bases). The CDR3 loop spans 14 amino acids. The germline CDR1 and CDR2 sequences are MNHNY and SVGAGI (reference sequence). V gave up 7 bases and J gave up 1 base, with 11 bases separating them.

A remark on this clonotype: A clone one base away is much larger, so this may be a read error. This CDR3 reads CASSLGQGIYNEQLF. The CDR3 nucleotides read TGTGCCAGCAGCTTAGGGCAGGGAATCTACAATGAGCAGCTCTTC. The chain couples TRBV7-9 to TRBJ2-1, with TRBD1 as a possible D gene (5 bases). The germline CDR1 and CDR2 sequences are SEHNR and FQNEAQ (reference sequence). The CDR3 has 15 amino acids.

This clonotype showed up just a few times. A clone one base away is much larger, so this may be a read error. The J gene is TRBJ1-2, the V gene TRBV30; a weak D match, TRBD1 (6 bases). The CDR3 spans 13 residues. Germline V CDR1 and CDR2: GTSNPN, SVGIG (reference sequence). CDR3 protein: CAWSGGGARGYAF. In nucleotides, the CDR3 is TGTGCCTGGAGTGGTGGGGGGGCGAGAGGCTACGCCTTC.

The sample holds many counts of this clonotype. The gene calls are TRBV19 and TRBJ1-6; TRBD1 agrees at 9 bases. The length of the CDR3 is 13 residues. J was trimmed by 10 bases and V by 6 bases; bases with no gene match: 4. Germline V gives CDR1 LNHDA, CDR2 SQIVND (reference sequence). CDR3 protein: CASRTGGNSPLHF. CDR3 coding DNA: TGTGCCAGTAGGACAGGGGGGAACTCACCCCTCCACTTT.

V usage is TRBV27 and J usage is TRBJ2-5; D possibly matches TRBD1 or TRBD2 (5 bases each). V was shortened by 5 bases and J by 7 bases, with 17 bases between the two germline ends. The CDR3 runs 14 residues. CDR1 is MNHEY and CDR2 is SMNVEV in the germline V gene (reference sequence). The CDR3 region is CASSRDGSRGTQYF. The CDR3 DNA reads TGTGCCAGCAGTCGGGACGGGTCGAGGGGGACCCAGTACTTC.

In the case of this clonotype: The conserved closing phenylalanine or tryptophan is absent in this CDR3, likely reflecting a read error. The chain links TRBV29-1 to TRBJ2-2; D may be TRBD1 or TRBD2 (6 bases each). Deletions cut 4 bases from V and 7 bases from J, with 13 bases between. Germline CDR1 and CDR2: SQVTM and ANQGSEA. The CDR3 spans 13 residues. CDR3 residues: CSVVGGSVGELFL. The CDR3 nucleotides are TGCAGCGTTGTGGGGGGCTCGGTCGGGGAGCTGTTTCTT.

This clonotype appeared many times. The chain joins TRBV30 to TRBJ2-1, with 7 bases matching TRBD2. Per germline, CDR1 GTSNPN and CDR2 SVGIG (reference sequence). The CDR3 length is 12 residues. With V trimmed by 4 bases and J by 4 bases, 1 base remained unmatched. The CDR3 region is CAWTSGYNEQFF. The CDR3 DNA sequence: TGTGCCTGGACTAGCGGATACAATGAGCAGTTCTTC.

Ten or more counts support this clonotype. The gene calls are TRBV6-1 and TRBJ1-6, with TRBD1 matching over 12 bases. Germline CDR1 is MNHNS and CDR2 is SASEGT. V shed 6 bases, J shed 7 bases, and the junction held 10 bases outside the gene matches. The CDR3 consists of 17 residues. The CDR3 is CASSGDRGRFGNSPLHF. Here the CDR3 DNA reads TGTGCCAGCAGCGGGGACAGGGGGCGTTTCGGGAATTCACCCCTCCACTTT.

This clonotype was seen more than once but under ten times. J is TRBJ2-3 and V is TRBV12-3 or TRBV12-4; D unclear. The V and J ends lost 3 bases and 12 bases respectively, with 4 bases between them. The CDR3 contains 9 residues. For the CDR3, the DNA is TGTGCCAGCAGTTTGGGACAGTATTTT. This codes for CASSLGQYF.